This TCR beta chain comes out of a study of patients and donors after allogeneic stem cell transplantation (dated by TCRdb to 2020 to 2021). This clonotype has only a few counts. Its antigen specificity is not known. Within one base of it there is no much larger clone, and no base qualities were kept. The library was generated by RT-PCR. These reads were obtained on a NextSeq 550. Clones were called with MiXCR by TCRdb after fastp trimmed the public reads at Q25, and only in-frame beta chains were retained. One record per CDR3 amino acid sequence lists the most common genes and DNA. Here the sample has under 200,000 distinct CDR3 sequences; roughly 31% occur a single time. Around 3.2% of the sample is held by the ten biggest clonotypes. The junction shows trimming of 4 bases on V and 5 bases on J, and the gene matches do not reach 6 bases of it. From cysteine to phenylalanine, the CDR3 is 17 amino acids long. The read is trimmed to its CDR3 DNA, 51 bases read in frame from base 1. CDR1 and CDR2 were assigned from the germline V gene (reference sequence) as LGHDT and YNNKEL.

Sequencing was performed on blood, either unsorted or a sorted T cell fraction (not recorded which). This chain is built from TRBV3-1 and TRBJ2-3; the junction holds 16 bases that match TRBD2. The TCR comes from a human donor who was either an allogeneic HSCT recipient or a stem cell or donor lymphocyte infusion donor (not recorded which). It is not recorded whose cells these are; they may come from a transplant donor. The CDR3 corresponds to CASSPRGLAGGRDTQYF. The nucleotide sequence reads as follows: TGTGCCAGCAGCCCGAGGGGACTAGCGGGAGGGAGAGATACGCAGTATTTT.